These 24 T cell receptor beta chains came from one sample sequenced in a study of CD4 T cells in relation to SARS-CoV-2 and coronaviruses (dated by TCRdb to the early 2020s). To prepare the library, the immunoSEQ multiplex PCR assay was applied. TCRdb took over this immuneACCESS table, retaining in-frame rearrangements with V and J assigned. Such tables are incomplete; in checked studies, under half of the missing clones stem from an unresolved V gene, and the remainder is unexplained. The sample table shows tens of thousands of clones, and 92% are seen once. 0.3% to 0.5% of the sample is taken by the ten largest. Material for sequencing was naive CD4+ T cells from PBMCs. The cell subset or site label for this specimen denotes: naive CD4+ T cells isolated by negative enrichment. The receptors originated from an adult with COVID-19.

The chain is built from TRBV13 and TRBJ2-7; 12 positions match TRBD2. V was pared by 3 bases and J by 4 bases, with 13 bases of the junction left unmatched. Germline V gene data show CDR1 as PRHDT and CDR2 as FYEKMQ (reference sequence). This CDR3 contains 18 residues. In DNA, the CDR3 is TGTGCCAGCAGCTTGACGGGACTAGCGGGTGGGAGACTTTACGAGCAGTACTTC. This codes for CASSLTGLAGGRLYEQYF.

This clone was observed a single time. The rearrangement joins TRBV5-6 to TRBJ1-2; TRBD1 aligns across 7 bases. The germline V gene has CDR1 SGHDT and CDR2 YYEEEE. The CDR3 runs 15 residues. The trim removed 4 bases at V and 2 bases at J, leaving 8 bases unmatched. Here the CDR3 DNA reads TGTGCCAGCAGCCAAACAGGGACAGACAACTATGGCTACACCTTC. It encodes CASSQTGTDNYGYTF.

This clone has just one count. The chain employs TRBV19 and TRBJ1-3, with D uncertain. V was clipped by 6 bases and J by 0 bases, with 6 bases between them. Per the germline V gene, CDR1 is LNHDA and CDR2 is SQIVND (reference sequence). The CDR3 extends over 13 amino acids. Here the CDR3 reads CASRLYSGNTIYF. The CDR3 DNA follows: TGTGCCAGTAGACTTTACTCTGGAAACACCATATATTTT.

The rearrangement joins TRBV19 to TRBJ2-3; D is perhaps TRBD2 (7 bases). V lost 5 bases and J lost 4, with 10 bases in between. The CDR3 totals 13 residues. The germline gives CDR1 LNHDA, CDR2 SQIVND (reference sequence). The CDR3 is CASSSGGPDTQYF. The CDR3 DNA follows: TGTGCCAGTAGTTCGGGGGGCCCAGATACGCAGTATTTT.

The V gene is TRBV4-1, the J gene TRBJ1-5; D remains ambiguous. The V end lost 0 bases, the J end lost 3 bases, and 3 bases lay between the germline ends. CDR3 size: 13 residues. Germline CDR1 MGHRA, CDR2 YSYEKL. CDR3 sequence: CASSQEVNQPQHF. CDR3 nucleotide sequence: TGCGCCAGCAGCCAAGAGGTCAATCAGCCCCAGCATTTT.

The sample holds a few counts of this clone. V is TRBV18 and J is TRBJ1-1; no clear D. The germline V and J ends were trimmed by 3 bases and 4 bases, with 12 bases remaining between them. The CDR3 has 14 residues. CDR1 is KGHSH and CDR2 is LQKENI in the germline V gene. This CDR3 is CASSPPVVSTEAFF. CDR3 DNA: TGTGCCAGCTCACCCCCGGTGGTGAGCACTGAAGCTTTCTTT.

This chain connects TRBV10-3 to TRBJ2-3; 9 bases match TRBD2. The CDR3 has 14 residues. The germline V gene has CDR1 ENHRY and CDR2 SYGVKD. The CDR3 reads CAAGGASGTDTQYF. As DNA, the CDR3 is TGTGCTGCGGGAGGGGCTAGCGGCACAGATACGCAGTATTTT.

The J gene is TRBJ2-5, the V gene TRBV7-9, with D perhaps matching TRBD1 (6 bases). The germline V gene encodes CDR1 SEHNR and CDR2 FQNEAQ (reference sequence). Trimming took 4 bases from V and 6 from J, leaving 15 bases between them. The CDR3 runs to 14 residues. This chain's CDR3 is CASSSGEGVKTQYF. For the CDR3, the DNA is TGTGCCAGCAGCTCAGGAGAGGGGGTGAAGACCCAGTACTTC.

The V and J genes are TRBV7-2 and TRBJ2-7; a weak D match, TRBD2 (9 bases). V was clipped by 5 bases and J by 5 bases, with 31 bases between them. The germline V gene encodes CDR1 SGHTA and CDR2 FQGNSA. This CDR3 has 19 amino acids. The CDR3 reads CASSPRQGAGSGSLNEQYF. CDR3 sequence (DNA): TGTGCCAGCAGCCCTCGGCAGGGGGCGGGTAGCGGGAGTCTGAACGAGCAGTACTTC.

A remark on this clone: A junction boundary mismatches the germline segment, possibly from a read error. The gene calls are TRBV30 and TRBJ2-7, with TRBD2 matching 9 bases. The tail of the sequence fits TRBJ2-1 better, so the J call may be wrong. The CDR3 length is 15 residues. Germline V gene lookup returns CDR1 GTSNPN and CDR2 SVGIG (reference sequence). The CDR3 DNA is TGTGCCTGGAGTTTTTTAGCGGGAGTTTACAGTGAGCAGTTCTTC. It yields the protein CAWSFLAGVYSEQFF.

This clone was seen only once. This CDR3 reads CASSARDSLTDTQYF. CDR3 in DNA: TGTGCCAGCAGTGCCCGGGACAGTCTGACAGATACGCAGTATTTT. The rearrangement uses TRBV27 and TRBJ2-3; 7 positions match TRBD1. Per germline, CDR1 MNHEY and CDR2 SMNVEV (reference sequence). This CDR3 is 15 amino acids long. Trimming at V came to 5 bases and at J to 3 bases, leaving 8 bases not matched to a gene.

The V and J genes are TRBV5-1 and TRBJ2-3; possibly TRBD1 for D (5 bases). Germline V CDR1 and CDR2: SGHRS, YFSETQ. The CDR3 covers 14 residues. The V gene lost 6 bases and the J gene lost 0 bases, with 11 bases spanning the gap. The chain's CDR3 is CASKGDSSTDTQYF. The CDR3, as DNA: TGCGCCAGCAAAGGTGACAGCAGCACAGATACGCAGTATTTT.

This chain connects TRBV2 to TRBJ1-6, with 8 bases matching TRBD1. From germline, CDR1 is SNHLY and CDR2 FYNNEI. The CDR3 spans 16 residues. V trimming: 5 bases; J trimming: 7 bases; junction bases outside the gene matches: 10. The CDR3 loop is CASSSPTGDRNSPLHF. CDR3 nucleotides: TGTGCCAGCAGTTCCCCGACAGGGGATCGCAATTCACCCCTCCACTTT.

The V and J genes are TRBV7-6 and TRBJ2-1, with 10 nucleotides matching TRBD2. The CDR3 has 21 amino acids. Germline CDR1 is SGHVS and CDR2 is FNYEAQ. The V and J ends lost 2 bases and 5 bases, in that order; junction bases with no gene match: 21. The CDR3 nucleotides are TGTGCCAGCAGCTTAAACACCAGAATTCTAGCGGGAGTTGGGGGACACAATGAGCAGTTCTTC. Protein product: CASSLNTRILAGVGGHNEQFF.

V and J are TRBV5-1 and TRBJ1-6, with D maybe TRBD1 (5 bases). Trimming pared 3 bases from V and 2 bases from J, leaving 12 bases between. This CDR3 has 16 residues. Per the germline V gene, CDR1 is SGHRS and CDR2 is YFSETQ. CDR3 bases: TGCGCCAGCAGCTCCGGAAGGGGTGCCTATAATTCACCCCTCCACTTT. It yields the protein CASSSGRGAYNSPLHF. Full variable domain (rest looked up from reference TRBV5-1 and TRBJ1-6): KAGVTQTPRYLIKTRGQQVTLSCSPISGHRSVSWYQQTPGQGLQFLFEYFSETQRNKGNFPGRFSGRQFSNSRSEMNVSTLELGDSALYLCASSSGRGAYNSPLHFGNGTRLTVT.

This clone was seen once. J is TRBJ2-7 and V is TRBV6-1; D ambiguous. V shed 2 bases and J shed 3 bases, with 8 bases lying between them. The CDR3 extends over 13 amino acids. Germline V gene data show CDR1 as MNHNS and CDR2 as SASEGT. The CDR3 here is CASSELPVYEQYF. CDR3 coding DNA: TGTGCCAGCAGTGAACTCCCAGTCTACGAGCAGTACTTC.

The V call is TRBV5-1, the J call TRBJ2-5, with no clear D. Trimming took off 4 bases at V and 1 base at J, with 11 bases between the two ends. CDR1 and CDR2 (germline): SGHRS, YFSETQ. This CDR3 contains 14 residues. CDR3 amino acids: CASSTTTRQETQYF. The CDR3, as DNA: TGCGCCAGCAGCACAACGACACGCCAAGAGACCCAGTACTTC. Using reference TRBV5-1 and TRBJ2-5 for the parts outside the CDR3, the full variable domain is KAGVTQTPRYLIKTRGQQVTLSCSPISGHRSVSWYQQTPGQGLQFLFEYFSETQRNKGNFPGRFSGRQFSNSRSEMNVSTLELGDSALYLCASSTTTRQETQYFGPGTRLLVL.

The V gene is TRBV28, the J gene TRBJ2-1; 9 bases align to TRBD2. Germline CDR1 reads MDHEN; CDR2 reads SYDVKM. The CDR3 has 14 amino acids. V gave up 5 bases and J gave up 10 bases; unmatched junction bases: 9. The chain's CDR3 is CASSVGLAGREQFF. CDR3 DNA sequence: TGTGCCAGCAGTGTGGGGCTAGCGGGACGGGAGCAGTTCTTC.

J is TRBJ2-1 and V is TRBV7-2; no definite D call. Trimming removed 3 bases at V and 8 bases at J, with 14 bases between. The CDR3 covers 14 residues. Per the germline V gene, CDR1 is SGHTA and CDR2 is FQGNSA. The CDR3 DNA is TGTGCCAGCAGCTTGTGGGCGTCTGGGGATGAGCAGTTCTTC. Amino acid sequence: CASSLWASGDEQFF.

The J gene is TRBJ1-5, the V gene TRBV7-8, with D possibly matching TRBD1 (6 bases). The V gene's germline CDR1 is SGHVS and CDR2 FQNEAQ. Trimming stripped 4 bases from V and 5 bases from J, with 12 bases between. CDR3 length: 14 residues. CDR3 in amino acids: CASSYTRTDQPQHF. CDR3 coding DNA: TGTGCCAGCAGCTATACCAGGACAGATCAGCCCCAGCATTTT.

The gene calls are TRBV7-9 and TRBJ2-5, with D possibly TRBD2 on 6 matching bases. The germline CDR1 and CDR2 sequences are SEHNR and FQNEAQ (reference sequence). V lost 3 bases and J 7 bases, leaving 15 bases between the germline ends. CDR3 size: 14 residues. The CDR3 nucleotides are TGTGCCAGCAGCTTCGGACGGGAGACGGGGACCCAGTACTTC. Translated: CASSFGRETGTQYF.

The CDR3 reads CASSLGGGSYEQYF. The CDR3 region has the DNA TGCGCCAGCAGCTTGGGAGGGGGCTCCTACGAGCAGTACTTC. This sequence joins TRBV5-1 and TRBJ2-7; D may be TRBD1 (6 bases). CDR1 and CDR2 from the germline V gene are SGHRS and YFSETQ. Trimming pared 0 bases from V and 0 bases from J, leaving 7 bases between. The CDR3 has 14 residues.

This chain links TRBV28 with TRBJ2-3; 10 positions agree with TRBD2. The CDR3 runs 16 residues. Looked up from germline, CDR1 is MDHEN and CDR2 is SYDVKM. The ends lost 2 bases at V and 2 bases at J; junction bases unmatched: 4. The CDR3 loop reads CASSLAGTSDTDTQYF. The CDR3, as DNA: TGTGCCAGCAGTTTAGCCGGGACTAGCGACACAGATACGCAGTATTTT.

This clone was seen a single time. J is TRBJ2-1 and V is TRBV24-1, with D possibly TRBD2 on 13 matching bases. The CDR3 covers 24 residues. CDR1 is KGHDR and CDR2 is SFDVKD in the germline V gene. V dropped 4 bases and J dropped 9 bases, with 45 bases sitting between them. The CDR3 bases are TGTGCCACCAGTGACCCTGGGACAGGGGGCGCCGGGACTAGCGGGAAGGCATCGTTCGGTGAGCAGTTCTTC. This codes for CATSDPGTGGAGTSGKASFGEQFF.